Each of the 8 T cell receptor beta chains below was sequenced from the same sample in a study of OX40 agonist ivuxolimab in advanced cancers. Assay used: immunoSEQ multiplex PCR; TCRdb lists only in-frame clones, some missing. Seen here are tens of thousands of clones, 87% observed once, and the top ten hold 15% to 20%. The sequences come from CD4+ or CD8+ T cells sorted from blood, collected in a trial of the OX40 agonist ivuxolimab. The receptors come from an adult with an advanced solid tumor such as melanoma, head and neck, liver or kidney cancer.

The chain couples TRBV7-9 to TRBJ1-2; D is uncertain. The CDR3 extends over 13 amino acids. Germline loops: CDR1 SEHNR, CDR2 FQNEAQ (reference sequence). V was pared by 5 bases and J by 6 bases, with 13 bases between. CDR3 residues: CASSPFLSDGYTF. The CDR3 DNA follows: TGTGCCAGCAGCCCATTTCTCAGCGATGGCTACACCTTC.

The chain recombines TRBV4-1 with TRBJ2-1, with D perhaps TRBD2 (7 bases). Trimming cost V 0 bases and J 2 bases, with 14 bases left between them. This CDR3 is 17 amino acids long. Per germline, CDR1 MGHRA and CDR2 YSYEKL. The CDR3 reads CASSQEHRGAAYNEQFF. The CDR3 DNA reads as TGCGCCAGCAGCCAAGAACATCGGGGGGCCGCCTACAATGAGCAGTTCTTC.

This clone was detected only once. The chain has TRBV4-2 and TRBJ2-7; D perhaps matches TRBD2 (5 bases). Germline-derived CDR1 and CDR2 are LGHNA and YNFKEQ. Trimming removed 5 bases at V and 0 bases at J, with 11 bases between. CDR3 length equals 14 residues. The CDR3 spells CASSFGVSSYEQYF. The DNA for the CDR3 is TGTGCCAGCAGCTTCGGGGTGAGCTCCTACGAGCAGTACTTC.

The DNA for the CDR3 is TGTGCCAGTAGTATAGAGACGGCGCCTAGCACAGATACGCAGTATTTT. Translation: CASSIETAPSTDTQYF. The chain links TRBV19 to TRBJ2-3; the D is unclear. This CDR3 is built from 16 residues. Trimming removed 0 bases at V and 0 bases at J, with 10 bases between. Per germline, CDR1 LNHDA and CDR2 SQIVND (reference sequence).

A remark on this clone: The same CDR3 arises from other DNA sequences in this sample as well. The rearrangement joins TRBV11-2 to TRBJ1-2, with D possibly matching TRBD1 (6 bases). Germline V gene lookup returns CDR1 SGHAT and CDR2 FQNNGV. With 5 bases removed from V and 6 bases from J, the gap between germline ends came to 25 bases. CDR3 size: 17 residues. The CDR3: CASSHTIARAGEDGYTF. CDR3 nucleotide sequence: TGTGCCAGCAGCCACACAATAGCCCGTGCAGGGGAGGATGGCTACACCTTC.

This clone was picked up a small number of times. The gene calls are TRBV2 and TRBJ1-3, with 8 bases aligning to TRBD1. J gave up 8 bases and V 0 bases, and 15 bases lay outside the gene matches. Germline assignment: CDR1 SNHLY and CDR2 FYNNEI. This CDR3 is built from 18 residues. This CDR3 is CASSEARAGGDRGDTIYF. The CDR3 DNA sequence: TGTGCCAGCAGTGAAGCGCGGGCAGGGGGCGACCGGGGGGACACCATATATTTT.

This rearrangement joins TRBV6-5 to TRBJ1-5; D not resolved. This CDR3 is 15 amino acids long. V was trimmed by 5 bases and J by 3 bases, leaving 14 bases between them. CDR1 and CDR2 (germline): MNHEY, SVGAGI. The CDR3 DNA follows: TGTGCCAGCAGTGGGAGTGCAGCACTCAATCAGCCCCAGCATTTT. It translates to CASSGSAALNQPQHF.

This chain connects TRBV11-3 to TRBJ2-7; D is ambiguous. This CDR3 contains 13 residues. V was cut by 0 bases and J by 7 bases, with 10 bases left in between. The V gene's germline CDR1 is SGHNT and CDR2 YENEEA. CDR3 nucleotides: TGTGCCAGCAGCTTAGATCCGGCAAAAGAGCAGTACTTC. This sequence encodes CASSLDPAKEQYF.